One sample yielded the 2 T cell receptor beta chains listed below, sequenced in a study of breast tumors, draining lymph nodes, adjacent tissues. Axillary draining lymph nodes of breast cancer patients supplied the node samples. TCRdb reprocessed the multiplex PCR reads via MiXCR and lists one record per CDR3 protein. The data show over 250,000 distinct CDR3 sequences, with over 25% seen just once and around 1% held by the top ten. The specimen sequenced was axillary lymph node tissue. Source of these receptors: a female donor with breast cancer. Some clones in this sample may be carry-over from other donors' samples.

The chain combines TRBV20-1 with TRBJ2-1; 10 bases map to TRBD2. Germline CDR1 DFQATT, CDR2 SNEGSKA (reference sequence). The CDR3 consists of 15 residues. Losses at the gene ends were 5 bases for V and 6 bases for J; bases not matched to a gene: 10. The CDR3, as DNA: TGCAGTGCTGGGACTAGCGCTAGCTCCCCCAATGAGCAGTTCTTC. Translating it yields CSAGTSASSPNEQFF.

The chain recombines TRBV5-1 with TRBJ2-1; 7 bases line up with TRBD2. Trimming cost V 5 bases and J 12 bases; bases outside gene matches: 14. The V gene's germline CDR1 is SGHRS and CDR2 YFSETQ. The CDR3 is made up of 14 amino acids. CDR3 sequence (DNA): TGCGCCAGCAGTAAAGCGGGGTACACAGATACGCAGTTCTTC. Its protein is CASSKAGYTDTQFF.